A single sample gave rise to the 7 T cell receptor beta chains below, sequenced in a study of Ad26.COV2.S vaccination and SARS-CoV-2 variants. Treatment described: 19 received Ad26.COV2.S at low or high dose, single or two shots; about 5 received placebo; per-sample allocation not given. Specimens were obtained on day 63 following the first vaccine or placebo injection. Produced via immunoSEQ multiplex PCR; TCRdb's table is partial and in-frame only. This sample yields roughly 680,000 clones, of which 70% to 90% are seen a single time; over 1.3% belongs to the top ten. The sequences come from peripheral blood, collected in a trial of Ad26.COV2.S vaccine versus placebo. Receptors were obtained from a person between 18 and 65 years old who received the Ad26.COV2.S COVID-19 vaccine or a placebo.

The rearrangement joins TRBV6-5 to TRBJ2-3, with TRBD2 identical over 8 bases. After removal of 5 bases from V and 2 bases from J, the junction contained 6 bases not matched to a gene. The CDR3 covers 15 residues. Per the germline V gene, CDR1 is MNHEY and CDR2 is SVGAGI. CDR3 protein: CASSHQRGPTDTQYF. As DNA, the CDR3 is TGTGCCAGCAGTCACCAGCGGGGGCCCACAGATACGCAGTATTTT.

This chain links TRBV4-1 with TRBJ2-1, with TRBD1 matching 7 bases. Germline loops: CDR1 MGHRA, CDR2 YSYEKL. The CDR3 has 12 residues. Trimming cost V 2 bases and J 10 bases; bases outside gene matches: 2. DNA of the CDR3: TGCGCCAGCAGCCAAATGACAGGGGAGCAGTTCTTC. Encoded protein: CASSQMTGEQFF.

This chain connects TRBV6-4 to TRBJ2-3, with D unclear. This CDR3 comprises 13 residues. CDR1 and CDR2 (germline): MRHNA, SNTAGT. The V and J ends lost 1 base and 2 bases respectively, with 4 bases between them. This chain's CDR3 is CASSDYYTDTQYF. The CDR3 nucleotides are TGTGCCAGCAGTGACTACTACACAGATACGCAGTATTTT.

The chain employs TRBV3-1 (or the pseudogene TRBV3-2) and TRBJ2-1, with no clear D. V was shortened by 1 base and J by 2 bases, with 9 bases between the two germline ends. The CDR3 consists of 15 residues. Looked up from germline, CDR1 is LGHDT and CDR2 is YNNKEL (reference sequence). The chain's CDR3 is CASSQAIATYNEQFF. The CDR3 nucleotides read TGTGCCAGCAGCCAAGCAATAGCTACCTACAATGAGCAGTTCTTC.

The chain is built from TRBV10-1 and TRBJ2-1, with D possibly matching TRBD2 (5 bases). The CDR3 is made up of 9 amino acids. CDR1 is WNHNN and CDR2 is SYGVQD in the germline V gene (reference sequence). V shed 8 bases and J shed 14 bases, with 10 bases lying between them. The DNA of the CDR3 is TGCGCCAGCCGGCCCGGGGAGTTCTTC. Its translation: CASRPGEFF.

The chain's CDR3 is CASSIGGGKGQPQHF. CDR3 DNA: TGTGCCAGTAGTATCGGAGGGGGAAAAGGTCAGCCCCAGCATTTT. The chain recombines TRBV19 with TRBJ1-5; the D gene is possibly TRBD1 (6 bases). Germline assignment: CDR1 LNHDA and CDR2 SQIVND (reference sequence). This CDR3 comprises 15 residues. Trimming pared 3 bases from V and 6 bases from J, leaving 15 bases between.

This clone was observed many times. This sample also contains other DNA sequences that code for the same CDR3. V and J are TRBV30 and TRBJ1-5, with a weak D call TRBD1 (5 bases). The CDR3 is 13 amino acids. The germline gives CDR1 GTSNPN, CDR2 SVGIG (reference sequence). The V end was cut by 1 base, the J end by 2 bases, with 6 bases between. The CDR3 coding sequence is TGTGCCTGGAGTGGCAGGGGCAATCAGCCCCAGCATTTT. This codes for CAWSGRGNQPQHF. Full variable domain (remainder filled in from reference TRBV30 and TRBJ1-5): SQTIHQWPATLVQPVGSPLSLECTVEGTSNPNLYWYRQAAGRGLQLLFYSVGIGQISSEVPQNLSASRPQDRQFILSSKKLLLSDSGFYLCAWSGRGNQPQHFGDGTRLSIL.